This TCR beta chain is from a study of T cell responses to AZD1222 COVID-19 vaccine. Study-level information: Researchers grouped second doses given at about 4 or about 12 weeks into one pool.

V shed 2 bases and J 10 bases; nucleotides not matched to a gene: 12. Germline V gene sequence: CDR1 MNHEY, CDR2 SVGAGI. The CDR3 length is 16 residues. Study-wide points: Donors were chiefly white British, with a greater number of females, and clonal diversity was perhaps underestimated. After two AZD1222 doses, spike-specific TCR breadth and depth rose versus day 0. Spike was spanned by vaccine-associated CD4 TCRs, which were dominant at 160-218 and 743-854.

Data came from immunoSEQ multiplex PCR; TCRdb stores just in-frame clones and leaves some out. The table lists more than 150,000 clones, just over 90% of them singletons. A note on this clone: Its target is not known.

The TCR sequence derives from an adult in good health. The chain couples TRBV6-5 to TRBJ1-4; TRBD1 matches 8 bases. Sequenced here: peripheral blood, sampled on day 0 of AZD1222 vaccination. CDR3 loop: CASSYTGQVAGGKLFF. The DNA for the CDR3 is TGTGCCAGCAGTTACACGGGACAGGTCGCAGGTGGAAAACTGTTTTTT.